A selection of T cell receptor beta chains follows, all from one sample in a study of T cell responses to AZD1222 COVID-19 vaccine. TCRdb's table, derived via immunoSEQ multiplex PCR, lists solely in-frame clones and lacks some. The table records approximately 100,000 clones, 85% to 90% of them present only once. This specimen was peripheral blood, taken on day 0 of AZD1222 vaccination. These receptors originate from an adult in good health. The CDR3 runs from the conserved cysteine through the conserved F or W. D genes are given only for firm matches. A clone size is listed for some rows: how often the clone was seen (once, few, many), or a class if it is expanded.

v_gene,d_gene,abundance,j_gene,CDR3nt,CDR3aa
TRBV4-3,NA,NA,TRBJ2-5,TGCGCCAGCAGCCAAGATCAGGGGCGACAAGAGACCCAGTACTTC,CASSQDQGRQETQYF
TRBV5-1,NA,NA,TRBJ1-1,TGCGCCAGCAGCACAGGACAGCCGAACACTGAAGCTTTCTTT,CASSTGQPNTEAFF
TRBV28,NA,NA,TRBJ2-7,TGTGCCAGCAGTTCAACGGCTAGGGGTTACTTC,CASSSTARGYF
TRBV6-5,NA,NA,TRBJ2-7,TGTGCCAGCTTGAGGGGGGGAATCTACGAGCAGTACTTC,CASLRGGIYEQYF
TRBV24-1,NA,NA,TRBJ1-2,TGTGCCACCAGTGAGAACCTTGGCTACACCTTC,CATSENLGYTF
TRBV28,NA,once,TRBJ1-5,TGTGCCAGCAGTCTTGGGGCCAATAGTCAGCCCCAGCATTTT,CASSLGANSQPQHF
TRBV5-6,TRBD1,NA,TRBJ1-6,TGTGCCAGCAGTCCGCCAGACAGGGTGAATTCACCCCTCCACTTT,CASSPPDRVNSPLHF
TRBV28,NA,NA,TRBJ1-2,TGTGCCAGCAGTGCCTTCTCCGGGACCGACCACTATGGCTACACCTTC,CASSAFSGTDHYGYTF
TRBV28,NA,NA,TRBJ2-5,TGTGCCAGCAGTGACAGGACTGGTCATGAGACCCAGTACTTC,CASSDRTGHETQYF
TRBV30,NA,once,TRBJ2-2,TGTGCCTGGACCGAGGGCGGGGAGCTGTTTTTT,CAWTEGGELFF
TRBV6-5,NA,NA,TRBJ1-2,TGTGCCAGCAGTTACTCTTGGGGGAACTATGGCTACACCTTC,CASSYSWGNYGYTF
TRBV10-3,NA,once,TRBJ1-4,TGTGCCATCAGTGACGGGCGGACTAATGAAAAACTGTTTTTT,CAISDGRTNEKLFF
TRBV1,NA,NA,TRBJ2-3,TGCACCAGCAGCCAAGACGTGGCCAACCGCACAGATACGCAGTATTTT,CTSSQDVANRTDTQYF
TRBV27,NA,NA,TRBJ2-1,TGTGCCAGCAGAGACCTCTCCGGGAGCAATGAGCAGTTCTTC,CASRDLSGSNEQFF
TRBV10-1,NA,few,TRBJ1-2,TGCGCCAGCAGCCAGGACCTAAGCGAGGCTGGCTACACCTTC,CASSQDLSEAGYTF
TRBV9,NA,NA,TRBJ2-1,TGTGCCAGCAGCGTAGTCGGAGAGAACAATGAGCAGTTCTTC,CASSVVGENNEQFF
TRBV11-2,TRBD2,NA,TRBJ2-1,TGTGCCAGCAGCCGAGCGGGGACCAAATACAATGAGCAGTTCTTC,CASSRAGTKYNEQFF